The 14 T cell receptor beta chains below come from one sample, sequenced in a study of OX40 agonist ivuxolimab in advanced cancers. Profiled with immunoSEQ multiplex PCR; TCRdb holds only in-frame clones, not every one. There are tens of thousands of clones in the sample; 85% to 90% occur only once, and roughly 0.5% lies in the top ten. The sample in question was CD4+ or CD8+ T cells sorted from blood, obtained in a trial of the OX40 agonist ivuxolimab. Receptor source: an adult with an advanced solid tumor such as melanoma, head and neck, liver or kidney cancer.

The V and J genes are TRBV11-2 and TRBJ1-2; the D is unclear. Trimming removed 4 bases from V and 5 bases from J, with 8 bases in between. The germline gives CDR1 SGHAT, CDR2 FQNNGV. The length of the CDR3 is 12 residues. CDR3 DNA sequence: TGTGCCAGCAGCTACGGACCTTATGGCTACACCTTC. As protein: CASSYGPYGYTF. Using reference TRBV11-2 and TRBJ1-2 for the parts outside the CDR3, the full variable domain is EAGVAQSPRYKIIEKRQSVAFWCNPISGHATLYWYQQILGQGPKLLIQFQNNGVVDDSQLPKDRFSAERLKGVDSTLKIQPAKLEDSAVYLCASSYGPYGYTFGSGTRLTVV.

This chain connects TRBV21-1 to TRBJ2-7; the tabulated D call, TRBD1, remains unverified against the DNA. TRBV21-1 is listed as a pseudogene. CDR3 length: 13 residues. CDR3 coding DNA: TGTGCCCGTATAGGACAGGGGGCTTACGAGCAGTACTTC. This encodes CARIGQGAYEQYF.

The V call is TRBV30, the J call TRBJ2-1; TRBD2 matches 7 bases. V lost 0 bases and J lost 9; bases outside the gene matches: 14. Germline V gene data show CDR1 as GTSNPN and CDR2 as SVGIG (reference sequence). This CDR3 region has 16 residues. The CDR3 is CAWSVFSAGVWGEQFF. CDR3 bases: TGTGCCTGGAGTGTATTTTCGGCGGGAGTATGGGGTGAGCAGTTCTTC.

A few counts support this clone. The CDR3 region is CASSSLAGVETQYF. The CDR3 DNA reads TGCGCCAGCAGCTCCTTAGCGGGAGTAGAGACCCAGTACTTC. The rearrangement joins TRBV5-1 to TRBJ2-5, with TRBD2 matching over 9 bases. V was pared by 3 bases and J by 4 bases, with 4 bases of the junction left unmatched. The CDR3 totals 14 residues. Looked up from germline, CDR1 is SGHRS and CDR2 is YFSETQ.

This chain connects TRBV5-6 to TRBJ2-5; the match to TRBD1 covers 8 bases. Unmatched junction bases numbered 7, after V lost 5 bases and J lost 4 bases. Looked up from germline, CDR1 is SGHDT and CDR2 is YYEEEE. This CDR3 region has 14 residues. The CDR3 DNA reads TGTGCCAGCAGTTGGACAGGGAGTGGAGAGACCCAGTACTTC. This translates into CASSWTGSGETQYF.

The chain has TRBV30 and TRBJ1-2; no clear D gene. Germline CDR1 is GTSNPN and CDR2 is SVGIG (reference sequence). Trimming pared 7 bases from V and 6 bases from J, leaving 12 bases between. The length of the CDR3 is 11 residues. The CDR3 bases are TGTGCCTTTGGGCCGGGAAATGGCTACACCTTC. Its translation is CAFGPGNGYTF.

The chain's CDR3 is CASSPDRSYNEQFF. CDR3 DNA sequence: TGTGCCAGCAGTCCTGACAGGTCCTACAATGAGCAGTTCTTC. V gene TRBV7-3 combines with J gene TRBJ2-1, with D perhaps matching TRBD1 (6 bases). CDR3 length: 14 residues. V lost 6 bases and J lost 1, with 10 bases in between. Germline V lookup: CDR1 SGHTA, CDR2 FQGTGA.

For the CDR3, the DNA is TGCGCCAGCAGCCAAGAGTTAACAAGGATCCACTACGAGCAGTACTTC. Translated: CASSQELTRIHYEQYF. The chain links TRBV4-1 to TRBJ2-7, with D unclear. V shed 0 bases and J shed 3 bases, with 15 bases lying between them. The CDR3 extends over 16 amino acids. CDR1 and CDR2 (germline): MGHRA, YSYEKL.

V gene TRBV7-9 combines with J gene TRBJ1-2; no definite D call. CDR3 length: 15 amino acids. V was pared by 5 bases and J by 4 bases, with 17 bases between. Per germline, CDR1 SEHNR and CDR2 FQNEAQ (reference sequence). This CDR3 is CASSETTSWAYGYTF. The DNA of the CDR3 is TGTGCCAGCAGCGAAACGACTTCCTGGGCCTATGGCTACACCTTC.

The CDR3: CAWNPRGSYNEQFF. CDR3 nucleotides: TGTGCCTGGAATCCACGAGGCTCCTACAATGAGCAGTTCTTC. The rearrangement uses TRBV30 and TRBJ2-1; no reliable D call. The germline V and J ends were trimmed by 4 bases and 0 bases, with 10 bases remaining between them. This CDR3 comprises 14 residues. Germline CDR1 GTSNPN, CDR2 SVGIG (reference sequence).

The genes are TRBV28 and TRBJ2-7; D remains ambiguous. The CDR3 loop spans 11 amino acids. V was shortened by 3 bases and J by 3 bases, with 3 bases between the two germline ends. CDR1 is MDHEN, CDR2 SYDVKM, per germline. DNA of the CDR3: TGTGCCAGCAGTTTGTACTACGAGCAGTACTTC. The encoded protein is CASSLYYEQYF.

The chain employs TRBV5-6 and TRBJ2-3, with D unclear. Germline CDR1 is SGHDT and CDR2 is YYEEEE. This CDR3 is built from 12 residues. Between the trimmed V and J ends, which lost 4 bases and 2 bases, there was a span of 5 bases. As DNA, the CDR3 is TGTGCCAGCAGCGAAGACACAGATACGCAGTATTTT. Protein sequence: CASSEDTDTQYF.

The V and J genes are TRBV10-1 and TRBJ2-1; 10 bases line up with TRBD2. Trimming cost V 1 base and J 2 bases; bases outside gene matches: 5. Per germline, CDR1 WNHNN and CDR2 SYGVQD (reference sequence). This CDR3 comprises 17 residues. The CDR3, as DNA: TGCGCCAGCAGTGAGTATACTAGCGGGAATCCCTACAATGAGCAGTTCTTC. Translating gives CASSEYTSGNPYNEQFF.

This chain links TRBV1 with TRBJ2-1; no DNA check was done on the table's D call, TRBD2. TRBV1 is termed a pseudogene. This CDR3 has 14 residues. The CDR3: CTSRTSYPYNEQFF. DNA for the CDR3: TGCACCAGCAGGACTAGTTATCCCTACAATGAGCAGTTCTTC.